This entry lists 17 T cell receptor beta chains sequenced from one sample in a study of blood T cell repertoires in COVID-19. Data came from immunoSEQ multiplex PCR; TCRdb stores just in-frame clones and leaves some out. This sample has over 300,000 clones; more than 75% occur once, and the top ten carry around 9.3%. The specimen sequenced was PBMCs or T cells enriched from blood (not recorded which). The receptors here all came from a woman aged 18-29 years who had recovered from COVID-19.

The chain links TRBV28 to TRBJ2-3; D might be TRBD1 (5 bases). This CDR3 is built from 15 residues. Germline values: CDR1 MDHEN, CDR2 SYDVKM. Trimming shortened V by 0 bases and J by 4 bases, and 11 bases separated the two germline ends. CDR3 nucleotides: TGTGCCAGCAGTTTATGGGGCAGGGTCGCAGATACGCAGTATTTT. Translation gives CASSLWGRVADTQYF.

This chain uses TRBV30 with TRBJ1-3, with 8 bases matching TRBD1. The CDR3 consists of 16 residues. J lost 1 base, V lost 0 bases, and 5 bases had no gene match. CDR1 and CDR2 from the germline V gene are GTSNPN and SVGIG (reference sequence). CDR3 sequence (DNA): TGTGCCTGGAGTGTACCCGGGACAGGATCTGGAAACACCATATATTTT. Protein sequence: CAWSVPGTGSGNTIYF.

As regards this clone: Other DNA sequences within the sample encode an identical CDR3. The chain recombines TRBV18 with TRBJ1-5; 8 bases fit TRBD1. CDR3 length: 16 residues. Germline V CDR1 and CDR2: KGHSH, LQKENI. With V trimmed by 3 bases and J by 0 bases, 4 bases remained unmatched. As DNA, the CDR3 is TGTGCCAGCTCACCGCAGGGGGCGAATAGCAATCAGCCCCAGCATTTT. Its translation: CASSPQGANSNQPQHF.

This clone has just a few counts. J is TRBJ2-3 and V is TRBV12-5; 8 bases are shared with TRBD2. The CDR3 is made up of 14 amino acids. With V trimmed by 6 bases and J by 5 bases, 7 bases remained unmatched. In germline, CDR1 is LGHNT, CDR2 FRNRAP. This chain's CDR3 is CASGSGGPGDTQYF. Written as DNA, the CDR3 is TGTGCTAGTGGCTCGGGGGGGCCAGGAGATACGCAGTATTTT. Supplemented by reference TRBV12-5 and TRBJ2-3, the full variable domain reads DARVTQTPRHKVTEMGQEVTMRCQPILGHNTVFWYRQTMMQGLELLAYFRNRAPLDDSGMPKDRFSAEMPDATLATLKIQPSEPRDSAVYFCASGSGGPGDTQYFGPGTRLTVL.

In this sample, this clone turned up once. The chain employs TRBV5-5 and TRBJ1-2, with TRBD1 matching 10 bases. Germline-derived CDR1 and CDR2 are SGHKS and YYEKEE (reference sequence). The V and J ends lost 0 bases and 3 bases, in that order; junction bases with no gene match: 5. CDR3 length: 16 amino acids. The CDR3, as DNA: TGTGCCAGCAGCTTGGCCGACAGGGGGCGCGACTATGGCTACACCTTC. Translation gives CASSLADRGRDYGYTF.

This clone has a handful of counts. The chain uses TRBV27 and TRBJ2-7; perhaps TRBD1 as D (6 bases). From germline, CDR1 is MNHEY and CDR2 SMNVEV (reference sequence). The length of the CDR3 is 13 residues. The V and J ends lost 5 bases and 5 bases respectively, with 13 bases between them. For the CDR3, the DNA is TGTGCCAGCAGTCGACAGGTTCCCCACGAGCAGTACTTC. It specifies CASSRQVPHEQYF.

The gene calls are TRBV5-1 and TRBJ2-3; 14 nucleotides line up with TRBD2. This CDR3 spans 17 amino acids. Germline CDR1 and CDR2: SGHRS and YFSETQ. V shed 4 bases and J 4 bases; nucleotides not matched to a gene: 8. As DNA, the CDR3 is TGCGCCAGCAGCGGGGGACTAGCGGGAGCCAGGGCAGATACGCAGTATTTT. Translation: CASSGGLAGARADTQYF. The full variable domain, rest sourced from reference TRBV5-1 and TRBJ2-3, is KAGVTQTPRYLIKTRGQQVTLSCSPISGHRSVSWYQQTPGQGLQFLFEYFSETQRNKGNFPGRFSGRQFSNSRSEMNVSTLELGDSALYLCASSGGLAGARADTQYFGPGTRLTVL.

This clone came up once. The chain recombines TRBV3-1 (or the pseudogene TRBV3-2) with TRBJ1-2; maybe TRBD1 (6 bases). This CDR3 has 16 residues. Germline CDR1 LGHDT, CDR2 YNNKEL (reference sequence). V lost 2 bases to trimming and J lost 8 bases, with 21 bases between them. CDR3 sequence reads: CASSQSREGDYGGYTF. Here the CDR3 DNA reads TGTGCCAGCAGCCAATCTAGGGAGGGGGACTACGGAGGCTACACCTTC.

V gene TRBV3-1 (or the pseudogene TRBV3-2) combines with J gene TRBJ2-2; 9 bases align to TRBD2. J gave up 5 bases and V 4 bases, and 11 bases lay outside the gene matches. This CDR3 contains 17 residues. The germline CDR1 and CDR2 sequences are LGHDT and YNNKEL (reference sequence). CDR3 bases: TGTGCCAGCAGCCCCGTAGCAGCGGGGGGCGGGACCGGGGAGCTGTTTTTT. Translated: CASSPVAAGGGTGELFF.

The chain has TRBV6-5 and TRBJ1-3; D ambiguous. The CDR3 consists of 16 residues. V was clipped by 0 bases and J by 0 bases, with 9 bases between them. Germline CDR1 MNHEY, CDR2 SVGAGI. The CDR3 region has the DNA TGTGCCAGCAGTTACTCGGAGGCCCGCTCTGGAAACACCATATATTTT. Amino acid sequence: CASSYSEARSGNTIYF.

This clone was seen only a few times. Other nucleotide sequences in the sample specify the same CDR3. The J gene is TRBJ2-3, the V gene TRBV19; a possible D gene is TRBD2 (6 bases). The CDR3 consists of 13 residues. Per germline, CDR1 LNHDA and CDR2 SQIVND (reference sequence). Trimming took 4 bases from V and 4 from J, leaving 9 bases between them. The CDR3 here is CASSRGLADTQYF. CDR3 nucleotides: TGTGCCAGTAGTAGGGGACTCGCAGATACGCAGTATTTT.

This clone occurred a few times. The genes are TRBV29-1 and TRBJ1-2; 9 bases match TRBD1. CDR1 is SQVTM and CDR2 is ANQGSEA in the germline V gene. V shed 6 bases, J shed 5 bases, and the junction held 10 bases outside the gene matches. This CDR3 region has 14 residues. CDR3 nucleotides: TGCAGCGTCATAACAGGGGGCGCTGAGTATGGCTACACCTTC. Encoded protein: CSVITGGAEYGYTF.

CDR3 residues: CASSLRGTGHFIEKLFF. Written as DNA, the CDR3 is TGTGCCAGCAGTTTGCGGGGGACAGGACATTTTATTGAAAAACTGTTTTTT. J is TRBJ1-4 and V is TRBV28, with 8 bases identical to TRBD1. Germline CDR1 is MDHEN and CDR2 is SYDVKM. The CDR3 spans 17 residues. With 3 bases clipped from V and 7 bases from J, the junction kept 13 bases outside the gene matches. Complete variable domain (other parts from reference TRBV28 and TRBJ1-4): DVKVTQSSRYLVKRTGEKVFLECVQDMDHENMFWYRQDPGLGLRLIYFSYDVKMKEKGDIPEGYSVSREKKERFSLILESASTNQTSMYLCASSLRGTGHFIEKLFFGSGTQLSVL.

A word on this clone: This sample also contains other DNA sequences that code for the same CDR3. The CDR3 loop is CAWNTGGSGNTIYF. The DNA for the CDR3 is TGTGCCTGGAACACAGGGGGCTCCGGAAACACCATATATTTT. The chain recombines TRBV30 with TRBJ1-3; 9 bases fit TRBD1. With 4 bases clipped from V and 4 bases from J, the junction kept 5 bases outside the gene matches. From germline, CDR1 is GTSNPN and CDR2 SVGIG (reference sequence). The CDR3 consists of 14 residues.

CDR3 sequence (DNA): TGTGCCAGTAGTATCGAGTCCCGGTATGGCTACACCTTC. It specifies CASSIESRYGYTF. This chain connects TRBV19 to TRBJ1-2; D unclear. The CDR3 consists of 13 residues. The germline V gene has CDR1 LNHDA and CDR2 SQIVND (reference sequence). Trimming removed 3 bases from V and 5 bases from J, with 10 bases in between.

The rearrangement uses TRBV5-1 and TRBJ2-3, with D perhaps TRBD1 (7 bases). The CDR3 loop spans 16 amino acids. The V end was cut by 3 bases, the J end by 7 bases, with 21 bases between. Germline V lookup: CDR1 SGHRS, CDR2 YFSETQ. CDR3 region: CASSSGGTYRGNTQYF. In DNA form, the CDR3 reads TGCGCCAGCAGCTCTGGAGGGACCTACAGGGGAAATACGCAGTATTTT. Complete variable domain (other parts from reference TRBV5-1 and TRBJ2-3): KAGVTQTPRYLIKTRGQQVTLSCSPISGHRSVSWYQQTPGQGLQFLFEYFSETQRNKGNFPGRFSGRQFSNSRSEMNVSTLELGDSALYLCASSSGGTYRGNTQYFGPGTRLTVL.

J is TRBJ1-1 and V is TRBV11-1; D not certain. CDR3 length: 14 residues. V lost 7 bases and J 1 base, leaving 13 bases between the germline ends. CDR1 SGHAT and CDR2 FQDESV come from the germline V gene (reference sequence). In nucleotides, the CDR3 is TGTGCCAGCACCCTAGGAGGGTCGAACACTGAAGCTTTCTTT. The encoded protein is CASTLGGSNTEAFF.